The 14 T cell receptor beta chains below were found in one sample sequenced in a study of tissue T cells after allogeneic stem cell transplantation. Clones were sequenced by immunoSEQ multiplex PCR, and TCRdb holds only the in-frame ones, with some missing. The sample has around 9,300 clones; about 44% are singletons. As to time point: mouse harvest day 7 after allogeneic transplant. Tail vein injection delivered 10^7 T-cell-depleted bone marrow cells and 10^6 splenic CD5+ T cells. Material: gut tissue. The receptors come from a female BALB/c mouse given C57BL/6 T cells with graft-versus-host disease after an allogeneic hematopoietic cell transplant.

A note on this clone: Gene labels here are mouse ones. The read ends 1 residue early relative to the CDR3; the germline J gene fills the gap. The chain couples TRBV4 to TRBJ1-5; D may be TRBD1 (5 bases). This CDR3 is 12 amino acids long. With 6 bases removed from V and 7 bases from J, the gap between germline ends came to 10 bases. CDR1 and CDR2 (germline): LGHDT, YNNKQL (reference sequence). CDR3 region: CASSRDAQAPLF. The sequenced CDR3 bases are TGTGCCAGCAGTCGGGACGCTCAGGCTCCGCTT.

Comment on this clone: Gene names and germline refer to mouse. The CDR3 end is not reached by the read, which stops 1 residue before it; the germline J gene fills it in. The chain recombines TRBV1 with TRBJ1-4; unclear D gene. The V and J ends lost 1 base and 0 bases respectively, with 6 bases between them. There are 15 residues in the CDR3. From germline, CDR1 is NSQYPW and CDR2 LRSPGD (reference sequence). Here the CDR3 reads CTCSAVLISNERLFF. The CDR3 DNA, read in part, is TGCACCTGCAGTGCAGTCCTCATTTCCAACGAAAGATTATTT.

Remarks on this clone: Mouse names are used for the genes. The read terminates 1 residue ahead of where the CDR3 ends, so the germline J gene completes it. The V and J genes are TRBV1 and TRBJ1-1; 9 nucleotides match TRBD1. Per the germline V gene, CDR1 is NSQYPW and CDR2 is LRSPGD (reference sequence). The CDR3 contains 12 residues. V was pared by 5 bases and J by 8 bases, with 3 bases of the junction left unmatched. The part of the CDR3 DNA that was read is TGCACCTGCAGTTACAGGGGGCCGGAAGTCTTC. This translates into CTCSYRGPEVF. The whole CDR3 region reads CTCSYRGPEVFF.

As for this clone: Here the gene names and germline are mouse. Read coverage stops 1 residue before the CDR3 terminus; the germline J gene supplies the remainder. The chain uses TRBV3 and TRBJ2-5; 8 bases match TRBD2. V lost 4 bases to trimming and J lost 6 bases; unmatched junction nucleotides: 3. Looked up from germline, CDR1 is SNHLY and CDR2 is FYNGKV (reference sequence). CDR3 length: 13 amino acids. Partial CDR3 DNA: TGTGCCAGCAGCTCTGGGGGGCACGACACCCAGTAC. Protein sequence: CASSSGGHDTQY. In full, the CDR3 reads CASSSGGHDTQYF.

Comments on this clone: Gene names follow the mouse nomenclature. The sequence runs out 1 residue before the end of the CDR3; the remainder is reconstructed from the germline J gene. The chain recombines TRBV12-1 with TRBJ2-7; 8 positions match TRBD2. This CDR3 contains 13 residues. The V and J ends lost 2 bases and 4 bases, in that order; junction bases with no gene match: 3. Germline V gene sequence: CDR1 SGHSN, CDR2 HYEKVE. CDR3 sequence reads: CASSRGGRYEQYF. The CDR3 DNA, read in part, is TGTGCCAGCTCTCGGGGGGGGCGGTATGAACAGTAC.

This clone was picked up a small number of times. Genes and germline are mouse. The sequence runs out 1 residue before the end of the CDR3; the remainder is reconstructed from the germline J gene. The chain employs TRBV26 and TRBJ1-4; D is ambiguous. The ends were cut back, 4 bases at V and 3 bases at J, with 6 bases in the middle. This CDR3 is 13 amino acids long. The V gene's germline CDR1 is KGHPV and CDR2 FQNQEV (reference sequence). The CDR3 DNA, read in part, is TGTGCCAGCAGTCCGACCCCCAACGAAAGATTATTT. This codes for CASSPTPNERLF. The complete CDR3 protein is CASSPTPNERLFF.

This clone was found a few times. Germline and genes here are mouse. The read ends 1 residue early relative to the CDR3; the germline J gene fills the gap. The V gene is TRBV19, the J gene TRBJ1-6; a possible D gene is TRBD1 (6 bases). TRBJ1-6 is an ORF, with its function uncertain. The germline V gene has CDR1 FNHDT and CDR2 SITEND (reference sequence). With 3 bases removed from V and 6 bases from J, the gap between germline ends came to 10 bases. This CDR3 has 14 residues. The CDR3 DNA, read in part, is TGTGCCAGCAGTACAGGGGTAACTAATTCGCCCCTCTAC. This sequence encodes CASSTGVTNSPLY. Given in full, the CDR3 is CASSTGVTNSPLYF.

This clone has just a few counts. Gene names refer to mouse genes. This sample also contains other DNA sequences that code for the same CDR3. CDR3 loop: CASSLRQSSYEQYF. The sequenced CDR3 bases are TGTGCCAGCAGTCTGAGGCAGAGCTCCTATGAACAGTAC. V usage is TRBV26 and J usage is TRBJ2-7, with unresolved D. Read sequence stops 1 residue before the CDR3 end, and the germline J gene provides the missing end. The CDR3 sequence is 14 residues long. V lost 2 bases and J lost 0, with 8 bases in between. Germline values: CDR1 KGHPV, CDR2 FQNQEV (reference sequence). The full variable domain, its missing parts supplied by reference TRBV26 and TRBJ2-7, is NSKVIQTPRYLVKGQGQKAKMRCIPEKGHPVVFWYQQNKNNEFKFLINFQNQEVLQQIDMTEKRFSAECPSNSPCSLEIQSSEAGDSALYLCASSLRQSSYEQYFGPGTRLTVL.

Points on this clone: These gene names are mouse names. CDR3 region: CASSLTGYTEVFF. The part of the CDR3 DNA that was read is TGTGCCAGCAGTCTGACAGGCTACACAGAAGTCTTC. V and J are TRBV26 and TRBJ1-1; D is possibly TRBD1 (5 bases). From the germline J gene comes the end of the CDR3, since the read stops 1 residue before it. CDR1 KGHPV and CDR2 FQNQEV come from the germline V gene (reference sequence). The CDR3 contains 13 residues. Trimming left V 2 bases short and J 3 bases short, with 7 bases between.

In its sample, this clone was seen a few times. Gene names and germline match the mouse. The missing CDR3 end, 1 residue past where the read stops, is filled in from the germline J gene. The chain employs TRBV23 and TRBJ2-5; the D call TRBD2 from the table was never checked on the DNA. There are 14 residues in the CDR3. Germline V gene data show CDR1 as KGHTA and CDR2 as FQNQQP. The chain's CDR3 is CSSSPDWFQDTQYF. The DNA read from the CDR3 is TGCTCCAGCAGCCCCGACTGGTTTCAAGACACCCAGTAC.

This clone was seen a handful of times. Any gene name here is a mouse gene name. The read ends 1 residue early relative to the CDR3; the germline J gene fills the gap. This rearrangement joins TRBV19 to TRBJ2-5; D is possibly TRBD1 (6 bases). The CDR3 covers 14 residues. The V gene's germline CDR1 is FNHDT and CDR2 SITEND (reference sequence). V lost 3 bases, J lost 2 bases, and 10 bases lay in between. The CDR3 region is CASSTRDTQDTQYF. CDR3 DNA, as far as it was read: TGTGCCAGCAGTACTAGGGACACCCAAGACACCCAGTAC.

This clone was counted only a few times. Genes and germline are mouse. CDR3 DNA (partial): TGTGCCTGGAGTCTCTCGCGGGCGGGAAATACGCTCTAT. This gives the protein CAWSLSRAGNTLY. The whole CDR3 is CAWSLSRAGNTLYF. The chain is built from TRBV31 and TRBJ1-3; D uncertain. Read coverage stops 1 residue before the CDR3 terminus; the germline J gene supplies the remainder. The CDR3 totals 14 residues. The V gene lost 0 bases and the J gene lost 4 bases, with 10 bases spanning the gap. The germline V gene has CDR1 GKSSPN and CDR2 SITVG.

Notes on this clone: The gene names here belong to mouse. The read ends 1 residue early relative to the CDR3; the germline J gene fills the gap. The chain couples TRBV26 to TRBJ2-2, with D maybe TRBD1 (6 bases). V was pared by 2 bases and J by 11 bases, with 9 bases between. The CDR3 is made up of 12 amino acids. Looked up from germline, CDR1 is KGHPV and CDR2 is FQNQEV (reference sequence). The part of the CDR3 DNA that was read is TGTGCCAGCAGTCTGACAGGGCGACAGCTCTAC. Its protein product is CASSLTGRQLY. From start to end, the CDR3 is CASSLTGRQLYF.

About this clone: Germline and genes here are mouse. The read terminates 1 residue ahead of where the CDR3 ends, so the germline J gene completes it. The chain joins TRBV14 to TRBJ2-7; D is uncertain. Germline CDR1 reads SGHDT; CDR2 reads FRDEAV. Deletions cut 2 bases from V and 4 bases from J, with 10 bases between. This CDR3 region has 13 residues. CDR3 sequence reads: CASSLGQLYEQYF. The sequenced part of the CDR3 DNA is TGTGCCAGCAGTTTAGGGCAGCTTTATGAACAGTAC.